The next 32 T cell receptor beta chains were all read from a single sample in a study of T cells after posttransplantation cyclophosphamide. Cells defined as naive were viable CD3+CD4+ or CD3+CD8+ and CCR7+CD45RA+CD45RO-CD95-CD27+CD28+. Clones were sequenced by immunoSEQ multiplex PCR, and TCRdb holds only the in-frame ones, with some missing. The profile shows about 20,000 clones, over 95% of them singletons. Sequencing was done on a sample of naive CD4+ T cells sorted from PBMCs. Receptors were obtained from a man in his forties or fifties in good health, CMV-negative, and a related stem cell transplant donor.

Details on this clone: Other nucleotide sequences in the sample specify the same CDR3. The CDR3 coding sequence is TGTGCCAGCAGTTCACCGGGGCAGGGGTTTGGGTTGGGCTACACCTTC. Protein: CASSSPGQGFGLGYTF. The rearrangement uses TRBV28 and TRBJ1-2; a weak D match, TRBD1 (6 bases). The CDR3 contains 16 residues. CDR1 and CDR2 (germline): MDHEN, SYDVKM. V lost 4 bases and J lost 8, with 23 bases in between.

The gene calls are TRBV7-8 and TRBJ1-1; a weak D match, TRBD1 (5 bases). CDR3 length: 15 amino acids. Germline V gene data show CDR1 as SGHVS and CDR2 as FQNEAQ. The V and J ends lost 1 base and 2 bases respectively, with 11 bases between them. CDR3 in DNA: TGTGCCAGCAGCTTAGGCTCCGGGGGTAACACTGAAGCTTTCTTT. It encodes CASSLGSGGNTEAFF.

V is TRBV19 and J is TRBJ2-7; no clear D gene. The CDR3 runs 13 residues. Trimming pared 1 base from V and 3 bases from J, leaving 7 bases between. Germline CDR1 is LNHDA and CDR2 is SQIVND (reference sequence). The CDR3 region has the DNA TGTGCCAGTAGTATAGCTCCCTACTACGAGCAGTACTTC. Amino acids: CASSIAPYYEQYF.

The chain links TRBV5-1 to TRBJ1-2, with 10 bases matching TRBD1. This CDR3 has 15 residues. The germline V gene has CDR1 SGHRS and CDR2 YFSETQ. V shed 3 bases and J 1 base; nucleotides not matched to a gene: 3. CDR3 DNA: TGCGCCAGCAGCTCACGGACAGGGGGTAACTATGGCTACACCTTC. Encoded protein: CASSSRTGGNYGYTF.

The CDR3 here is CAWSGSGRAYEQYF. As DNA, the CDR3 is TGTGCCTGGAGTGGTAGCGGGAGGGCCTACGAGCAGTACTTC. The chain links TRBV30 to TRBJ2-7; TRBD2 aligns across 11 bases. CDR1 and CDR2 from the germline V gene are GTSNPN and SVGIG (reference sequence). The ends lost 1 base at V and 2 bases at J; junction bases unmatched: 1. The CDR3 sequence is 14 residues long.

This clone showed up just once. V is TRBV7-3 and J is TRBJ1-2, with D perhaps TRBD1 (6 bases). The length of the CDR3 is 14 residues. The V gene lost 7 bases and the J gene lost 7 bases, with 19 bases spanning the gap. CDR1 and CDR2 from the germline V gene are SGHTA and FQGTGA. CDR3 nucleotides: TGTGCCAGCACGTCCGGGCAGGGGCTATTTGGCTACACCTTC. This codes for CASTSGQGLFGYTF.

V is TRBV29-1 and J is TRBJ1-5; D might be TRBD1 (6 bases). Germline CDR1 SQVTM, CDR2 ANQGSEA. Trimming shortened V by 4 bases and J by 7 bases, and 17 bases separated the two germline ends. This CDR3 spans 14 amino acids. The chain's CDR3 is CSVVVDSGTQPQHF. The CDR3 DNA reads as TGCAGCGTTGTGGTGGACAGTGGAACCCAGCCCCAGCATTTT.

The chain uses TRBV4-1 and TRBJ1-1, with D hard to call. This CDR3 has 14 amino acids. The V gene's germline CDR1 is MGHRA and CDR2 YSYEKL. Deletions cut 6 bases from V and 3 bases from J, with 14 bases between. CDR3 nucleotide sequence: TGCGCCAGCAGTTCGGAGGCGAGGTACACTGAAGCTTTCTTT. Its translation: CASSSEARYTEAFF.

The rearrangement joins TRBV5-6 to TRBJ2-5; tentative D call: TRBD2 (7 bases). The CDR3 is 13 amino acids. The V gene's germline CDR1 is SGHDT and CDR2 YYEEEE. Trimming removed 4 bases from V and 4 bases from J, with 11 bases in between. CDR3 protein: CASSVGGGETQYF. The CDR3 DNA follows: TGTGCCAGCAGCGTAGGGGGGGGAGAGACCCAGTACTTC.

Notes on this clone: Sequence at one end of the junction differs from germline and may be a read error. The rearrangement joins TRBV28 to TRBJ2-1, with TRBD2 matching 9 bases. CDR1 and CDR2 from the germline V gene are MDHEN and SYDVKM. The CDR3 runs to 15 residues. CDR3: CASTQAGGSFNEQFF. The CDR3 DNA is TGTGCCAGCACTCAAGCGGGAGGATCCTTCAATGAGCAGTTCTTC.

This chain joins TRBV5-4 and TRBJ2-2, with TRBD1 matching over 12 bases. CDR1 and CDR2 from the germline V gene are SGHNT and YYREEE (reference sequence). The CDR3 covers 18 residues. The J segment lost 5 bases and the V segment lost 0 bases, leaving 8 bases of the junction unmatched. CDR3 sequence: CASSLVSGQGAFTGELFF. The CDR3 region has the DNA TGTGCCAGCAGCTTGGTTTCGGGACAGGGGGCTTTTACCGGGGAGCTGTTTTTT.

This sequence joins TRBV28 and TRBJ1-2; D unresolved. The V end lost 2 bases, the J end lost 8 bases, and 12 bases lay between the germline ends. The CDR3 contains 13 residues. CDR1 MDHEN and CDR2 SYDVKM come from the germline V gene. The CDR3 nucleotides read TGTGCCAGCAGTTTAGACTCCCGTAGGGGCTACACCTTC. As protein: CASSLDSRRGYTF.

This chain links TRBV7-2 with TRBJ1-3; D uncertain. V dropped 5 bases and J dropped 1 base, with 12 bases sitting between them. This CDR3 spans 15 amino acids. CDR1 is SGHTA and CDR2 is FQGNSA in the germline V gene. The CDR3: CASSPQRRSGNTIYF. CDR3 DNA: TGTGCCAGCAGCCCCCAAAGGAGGTCTGGAAACACCATATATTTT.

The gene calls are TRBV18 and TRBJ1-5; D ambiguous. This CDR3 contains 13 residues. V was shortened by 2 bases and J by 6 bases, with 8 bases between the two germline ends. The germline V gene encodes CDR1 KGHSH and CDR2 LQKENI. Here the CDR3 DNA reads TGTGCCAGCTCACCAATGGGCGCTCAGCCCCAGCATTTT. It encodes CASSPMGAQPQHF.

V is TRBV6-5 and J is TRBJ1-3; D ambiguous. Trimming pared 7 bases from V and 0 bases from J, leaving 10 bases between. The germline gives CDR1 MNHEY, CDR2 SVGAGI. This CDR3 is 14 amino acids long. CDR3 amino acids: CASKWRLSGNTIYF. CDR3 coding DNA: TGTGCCAGCAAATGGCGGCTCTCTGGAAACACCATATATTTT.

V gene TRBV10-3 combines with J gene TRBJ2-3, with 12 bases that match TRBD2. Germline V lookup: CDR1 ENHRY, CDR2 SYGVKD. V trimming: 6 bases; J trimming: 5 bases; junction bases outside the gene matches: 9. CDR3 length: 16 amino acids. CDR3 nucleotide sequence: TGTGCCATCAGGGGGCTAGCGGGAGGGCCTGGAGATACGCAGTATTTT. Its translation: CAIRGLAGGPGDTQYF.

V and J are TRBV6-5 and TRBJ2-5; TRBD1 is a possible D gene (6 bases). The J call may be mistaken, given a closer DNA end match to TRBJ2-7. Germline V gene sequence: CDR1 MNHEY, CDR2 SVGAGI. This CDR3 contains 13 residues. The CDR3 nucleotides are TGTGCCAGCACTCAGGACAGTCCCTACGAGCAGTACTTC. Its protein is CASTQDSPYEQYF.

The V and J genes are TRBV6-5 and TRBJ1-3, with 7 nucleotides matching TRBD1. Germline loops: CDR1 MNHEY, CDR2 SVGAGI. The J segment lost 4 bases and the V segment lost 5 bases, leaving 5 bases of the junction unmatched. The CDR3 is 14 amino acids. In DNA form, the CDR3 reads TGTGCCAGCAGTCAACAGGGGAACGGAAACACCATATATTTT. It yields the protein CASSQQGNGNTIYF.

This chain joins TRBV5-4 and TRBJ2-5; maybe TRBD2 (6 bases). The CDR3 is 15 amino acids. With 3 bases removed from V and 5 bases from J, the gap between germline ends came to 17 bases. CDR1 and CDR2 from the germline V gene are SGHNT and YYREEE (reference sequence). CDR3: CASSSDSHRGETQYF. CDR3 DNA: TGTGCCAGCAGCTCTGACAGTCACCGGGGGGAGACCCAGTACTTC.

J is TRBJ1-2 and V is TRBV19; 9 bases are a match to TRBD1. The V gene end was trimmed by 3 bases and the J gene end by 2 bases; junction bases not matched to a gene: 7. CDR1 and CDR2 (germline): LNHDA, SQIVND (reference sequence). CDR3 size: 16 residues. The CDR3 DNA reads TGTGCCAGTAGTATCATCCCGGGACAGGGAAACTATGGCTACACCTTC. Its translation is CASSIIPGQGNYGYTF.

This chain connects TRBV19 to TRBJ1-5; D not resolved. The germline CDR1 and CDR2 sequences are LNHDA and SQIVND (reference sequence). V lost 7 bases and J 1 base, leaving 11 bases between the germline ends. There are 14 residues in the CDR3. CDR3 nucleotides: TGTGCCAGTACGATAGTTTCCAGCAATCAGCCCCAGCATTTT. This translates into CASTIVSSNQPQHF. The variable domain in full, with the rest retrieved from reference TRBV19 and TRBJ1-5, is DGGITQSPKYLFRKEGQNVTLSCEQNLNHDAMYWYRQDPGQGLRLIYYSQIVNDFQKGDIAEGYSVSREKKESFPLTVTSAQKNPTAFYLCASTIVSSNQPQHFGDGTRLSIL.

The chain combines TRBV7-9 with TRBJ2-1; D gene uncertain. Trimming cost V 1 base and J 7 bases, with 8 bases left between them. This CDR3 contains 13 residues. CDR1 is SEHNR and CDR2 is FQNEAQ in the germline V gene (reference sequence). The CDR3 reads CASSLGGRNEQFF. CDR3 nucleotides: TGTGCCAGCAGCTTAGGAGGCCGGAATGAGCAGTTCTTC.

The chain joins TRBV28 to TRBJ1-4; possible D gene TRBD1, 6 bases. The germline CDR1 and CDR2 sequences are MDHEN and SYDVKM. Trimming took off 4 bases at V and 5 bases at J, with 11 bases between the two ends. The CDR3 has 14 residues. CDR3 protein: CASSSGQPNEKLFF. The CDR3 DNA sequence: TGTGCCAGCAGTTCGGGACAACCAAATGAAAAACTGTTTTTT.

The chain is built from TRBV11-3 and TRBJ2-2, with a possible D match to TRBD2 (5 bases). Trimming stripped 1 base from V and 4 bases from J, with 10 bases between. This CDR3 spans 15 amino acids. CDR1 and CDR2 from the germline V gene are SGHNT and YENEEA. The CDR3 DNA reads TGTGCCAGCAGCTTAGGAGGGCCGCTCACCGGGGAGCTGTTTTTT. This gives the protein CASSLGGPLTGELFF.

The chain has TRBV19 and TRBJ2-1; D is perhaps TRBD2 (5 bases). The CDR3 length is 13 residues. The V gene lost 6 bases and the J gene lost 6 bases, with 12 bases spanning the gap. From germline, CDR1 is LNHDA and CDR2 SQIVND (reference sequence). CDR3 sequence (DNA): TGTGCCAGTAGCCCGACTGGACTCAATGAGCAGTTCTTC. As protein: CASSPTGLNEQFF.

The chain joins TRBV7-8 to TRBJ2-3; 14 bases are shared with TRBD2. The germline CDR1 and CDR2 sequences are SGHVS and FQNEAQ. The V and J ends lost 5 bases and 5 bases, in that order; junction bases with no gene match: 6. The CDR3 has 16 amino acids. CDR3 in amino acids: CASSPRLAGGGDTQYF. CDR3 coding DNA: TGTGCCAGCAGCCCCCGACTAGCGGGAGGGGGAGATACGCAGTATTTT.

This clone was counted a single time. The chain links TRBV5-1 to TRBJ1-5; D gene unclear. The V end was cut by 4 bases, the J end by 2 bases, with 13 bases between. Germline assignment: CDR1 SGHRS and CDR2 YFSETQ. The CDR3 runs to 15 residues. This CDR3 reads CASSPSPGGNQPQHF. The CDR3 bases are TGCGCCAGCAGCCCATCCCCCGGGGGCAATCAGCCCCAGCATTTT.

The chain recombines TRBV7-6 with TRBJ2-7, with D uncertain. Germline CDR1 is SGHVS and CDR2 is FNYEAQ. This CDR3 is built from 13 residues. V was cut by 4 bases and J by 3 bases, with 10 bases left in between. CDR3 protein: CASSSHTSYEQYF. The DNA for the CDR3 is TGTGCCAGCAGCTCCCATACGAGCTACGAGCAGTACTTC.

The chain recombines TRBV6-1 with TRBJ2-7, with TRBD2 identical over 9 bases. From germline, CDR1 is MNHNS and CDR2 SASEGT. V shed 6 bases and J 0 bases; nucleotides not matched to a gene: 6. The CDR3 totals 15 residues. CDR3 sequence reads: CASRVASGISYEQYF. The CDR3 coding sequence is TGTGCCAGCAGGGTGGCTAGCGGGATCTCCTACGAGCAGTACTTC.

The chain employs TRBV19 and TRBJ1-2; D is ambiguous. Germline loops: CDR1 LNHDA, CDR2 SQIVND (reference sequence). The CDR3 extends over 14 amino acids. V dropped 3 bases and J dropped 2 bases, with 10 bases sitting between them. CDR3 loop: CASSIDPQNYGYTF. As DNA, the CDR3 is TGTGCCAGTAGTATCGACCCACAGAACTATGGCTACACCTTC.

This clone was counted once. The V gene is TRBV28, the J gene TRBJ2-7; 7 bases are shared with TRBD2. This CDR3 is 14 amino acids long. Losses at the gene ends were 5 bases for V and 7 bases for J; bases not matched to a gene: 11. CDR1 and CDR2 from the germline V gene are MDHEN and SYDVKM. The DNA for the CDR3 is TGTGCCAGCAGTCTAGAGCTAGCCGGGAGGGAGCAGTACTTC. It is translated as CASSLELAGREQYF.

The CDR3 reads CASSRDRTNEKLFF. CDR3 in DNA: TGTGCCAGCTCAAGGGACAGAACTAATGAAAAACTGTTTTTT. V usage is TRBV18 and J usage is TRBJ1-4, with TRBD1 matching over 7 bases. The germline V gene encodes CDR1 KGHSH and CDR2 LQKENI. CDR3 size: 14 residues. Trimming removed 5 bases from V and 1 base from J; junction bases left unmatched: 1.